This T cell receptor beta chain was recovered during a study of early T cells in non-severe SARS-CoV-2 infection. At the level of the study: Chains stayed unpaired after sequencing of bulk RNA from unsorted whole blood.

This clonotype came up many times. MiXCR was run by TCRdb on the 5' RACE reads, yielding one entry per CDR3 protein. The sample carries tens of thousands of distinct CDR3 sequences, approximately 7.7% recorded once. Material for sequencing was whole blood. The sequence was collected from an adult who was a healthcare worker with PCR-confirmed SARS-CoV-2 infection or an uninfected control (not recorded which).

The CDR3 sequence: CASSSTPGTGGDTEAFF. The CDR3 DNA follows: TGTGCCAGCAGCTCTACCCCGGGCACAGGGGGCGACACTGAAGCTTTCTTT. The chain is built from TRBV7-9 and TRBJ1-1, with 9 positions matching TRBD1. Germline V lookup: CDR1 SEHNR, CDR2 FQNEAQ (reference sequence). J gave up 3 bases and V 4 bases, and 12 bases lay outside the gene matches. This CDR3 is built from 17 residues.